This T cell receptor beta chain is drawn from a study of blood T cells in healthy people across ages. Concerning this clonotype itself: The antigen is undetermined.

All donors came from Russia, were Caucasian and healthy, and spanned ages about 6 to 100. Each donor's blood draw was around 9.1 milliliters of peripheral blood. Findings and caveats of the study: Strong correlation existed between TCR beta diversity and naive T cell percentage. Long-lived donors carried more naive CD4+ cells and greater diversity than aged donors.

Germline CDR1 SEHNR, CDR2 FQNEAQ (reference sequence). The trim removed 4 bases at V and 10 bases at J, leaving 7 bases unmatched. This CDR3 is built from 15 residues. Primers used in a second PCR of roughly 6 to 11 cycles were a sample-barcoded 5' primer and a J-beta primer mix. In TCRdb, the 5' RACE reads were re-called with MiXCR into one record per CDR3 protein. The sample lists about 800,000 distinct CDR3 sequences; nearly 60% were seen once. J is TRBJ1-6 and V is TRBV7-9; TRBD1 agrees at 10 bases. The receptor was derived from a man between 25 and 39 years old in good health. Sequenced: blood. The CDR3 sequence: CASSSGDRGRSPLHF. The CDR3 DNA reads as TGTGCCAGCAGCTCAGGGGACAGGGGAAGATCACCCCTCCACTTT.